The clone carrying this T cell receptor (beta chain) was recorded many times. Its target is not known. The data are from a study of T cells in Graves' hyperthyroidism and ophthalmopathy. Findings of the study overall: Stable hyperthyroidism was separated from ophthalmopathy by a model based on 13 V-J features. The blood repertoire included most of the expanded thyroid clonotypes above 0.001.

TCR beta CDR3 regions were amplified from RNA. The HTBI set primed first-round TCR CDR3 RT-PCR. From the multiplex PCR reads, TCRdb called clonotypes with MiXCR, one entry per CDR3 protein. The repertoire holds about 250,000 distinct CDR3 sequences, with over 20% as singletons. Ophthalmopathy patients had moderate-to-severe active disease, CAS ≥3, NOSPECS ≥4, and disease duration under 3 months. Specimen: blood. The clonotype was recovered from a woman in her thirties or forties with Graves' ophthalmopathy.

The CDR3 nucleotides read TGCAGCGTTCAACAACCGGGACAGGGGTACGAGCAGTACTTC. Translation gives CSVQQPGQGYEQYF. The chain has TRBV29-1 and TRBJ2-7; the match to TRBD1 covers 10 bases. Germline values: CDR1 SQVTM, CDR2 ANQGSEA. Trimming cost V 5 bases and J 4 bases; bases outside gene matches: 8. The CDR3 extends over 14 amino acids.